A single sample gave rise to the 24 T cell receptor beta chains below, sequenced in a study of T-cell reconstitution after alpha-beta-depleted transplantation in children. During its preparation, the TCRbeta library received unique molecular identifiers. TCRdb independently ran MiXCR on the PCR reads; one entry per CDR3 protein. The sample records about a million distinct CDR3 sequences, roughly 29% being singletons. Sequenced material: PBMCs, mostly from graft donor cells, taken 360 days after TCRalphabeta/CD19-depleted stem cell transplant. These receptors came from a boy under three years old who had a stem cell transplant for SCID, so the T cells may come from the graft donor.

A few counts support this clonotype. CDR3 nucleotide sequence: TGTGCCAGTAGTCGAAACTTCAATGAGCAGTTCTTC. It codes for CASSRNFNEQFF. This chain joins TRBV19 and TRBJ2-1; D is undetermined. V was trimmed by 5 bases and J by 6 bases, leaving 8 bases between them. CDR1 and CDR2 from the germline V gene are LNHDA and SQIVND (reference sequence). The CDR3 loop spans 12 amino acids.

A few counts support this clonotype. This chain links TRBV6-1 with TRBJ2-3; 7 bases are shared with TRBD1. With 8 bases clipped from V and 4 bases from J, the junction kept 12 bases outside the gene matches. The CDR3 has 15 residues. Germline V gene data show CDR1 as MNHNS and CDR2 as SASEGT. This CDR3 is CASARQGRPPDTQYF. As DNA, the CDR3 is TGTGCCAGCGCCCGACAGGGTCGACCCCCAGATACGCAGTATTTT.

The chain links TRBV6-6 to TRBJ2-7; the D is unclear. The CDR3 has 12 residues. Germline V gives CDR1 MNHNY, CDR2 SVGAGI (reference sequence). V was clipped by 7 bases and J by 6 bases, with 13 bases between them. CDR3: CASKKRTGEQYF. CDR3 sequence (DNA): TGTGCCAGCAAGAAACGTACCGGCGAGCAGTACTTC.

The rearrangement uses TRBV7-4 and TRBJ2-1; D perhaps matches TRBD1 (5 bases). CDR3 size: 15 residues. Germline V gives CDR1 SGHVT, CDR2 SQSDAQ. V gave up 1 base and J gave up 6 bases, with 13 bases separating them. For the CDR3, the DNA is TGTGCCAGCAGCTTAGTTTGCGTAGGGGCCAATGAGCAGTTCTTC. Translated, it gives CASSLVCVGANEQFF.

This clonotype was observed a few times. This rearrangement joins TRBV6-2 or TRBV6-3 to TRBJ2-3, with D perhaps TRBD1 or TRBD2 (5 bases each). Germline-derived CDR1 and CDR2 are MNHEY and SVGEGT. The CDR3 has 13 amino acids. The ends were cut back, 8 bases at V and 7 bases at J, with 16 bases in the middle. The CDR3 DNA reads TGTGCCAGCGGAGCGTTTGGGGGAAATACGCAGTATTTT. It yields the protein CASGAFGGNTQYF.

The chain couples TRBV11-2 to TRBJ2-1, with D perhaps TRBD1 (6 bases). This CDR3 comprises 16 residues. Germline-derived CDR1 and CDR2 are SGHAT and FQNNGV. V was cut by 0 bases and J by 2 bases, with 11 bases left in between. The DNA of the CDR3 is TGTGCCAGCAGCTTAGAGGGGGCAGTCGCCTACAATGAGCAGTTCTTC. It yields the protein CASSLEGAVAYNEQFF.

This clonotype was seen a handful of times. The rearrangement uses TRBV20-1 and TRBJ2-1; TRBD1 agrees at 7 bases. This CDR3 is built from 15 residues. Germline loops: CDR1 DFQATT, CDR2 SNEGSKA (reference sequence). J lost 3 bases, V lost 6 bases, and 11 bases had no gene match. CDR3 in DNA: TGCAGTGCCCCGTGGGGACAGACTTTCTACAATGAGCAGTTCTTC. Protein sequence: CSAPWGQTFYNEQFF.

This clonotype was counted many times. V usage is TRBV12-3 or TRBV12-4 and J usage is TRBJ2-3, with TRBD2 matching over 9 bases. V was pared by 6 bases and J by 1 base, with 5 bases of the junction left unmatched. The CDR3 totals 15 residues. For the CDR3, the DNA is TGTGCCAGCAGCCCCCGGACTAGCGGCACAGATACGCAGTATTTT. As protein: CASSPRTSGTDTQYF.

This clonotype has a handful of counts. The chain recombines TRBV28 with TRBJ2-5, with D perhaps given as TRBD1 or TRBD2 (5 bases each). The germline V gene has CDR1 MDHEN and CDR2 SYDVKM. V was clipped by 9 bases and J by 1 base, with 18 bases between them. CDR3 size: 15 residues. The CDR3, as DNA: TGTGCCAGTCGAGGGAAAAGGGGACGCCAAGAGACCCAGTACTTC. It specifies CASRGKRGRQETQYF.

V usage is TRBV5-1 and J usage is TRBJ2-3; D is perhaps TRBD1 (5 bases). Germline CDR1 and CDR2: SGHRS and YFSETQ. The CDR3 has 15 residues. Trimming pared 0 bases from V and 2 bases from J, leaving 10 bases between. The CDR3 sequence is CASSLAAGYTDTQYF. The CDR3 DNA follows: TGCGCCAGCAGCTTGGCCGCAGGGTACACAGATACGCAGTATTTT.

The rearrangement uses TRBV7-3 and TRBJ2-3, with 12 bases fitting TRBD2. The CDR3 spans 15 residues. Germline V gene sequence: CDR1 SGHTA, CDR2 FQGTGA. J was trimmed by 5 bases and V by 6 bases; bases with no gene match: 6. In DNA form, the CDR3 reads TGTGCCAGCAGGACGCGGACTAGCGGGGAAGATACGCAGTATTTT. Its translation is CASRTRTSGEDTQYF.

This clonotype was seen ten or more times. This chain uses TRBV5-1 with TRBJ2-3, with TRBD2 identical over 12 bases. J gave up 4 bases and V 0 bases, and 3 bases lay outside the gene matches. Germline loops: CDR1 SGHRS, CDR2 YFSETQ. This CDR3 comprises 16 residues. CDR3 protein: CASSLGLAGGPDTQYF. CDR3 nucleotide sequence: TGCGCCAGCAGCTTGGGGCTAGCGGGGGGGCCAGATACGCAGTATTTT.

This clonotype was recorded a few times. The CDR3 loop reads CASSFGGTGNTEAFF. The CDR3 DNA is TGCGCCAGCAGCTTCGGGGGGACAGGGAACACTGAAGCTTTCTTT. This chain links TRBV5-1 with TRBJ1-1, with 8 bases lining up with TRBD1. Germline V gene lookup returns CDR1 SGHRS and CDR2 YFSETQ. The CDR3 has 15 amino acids. V shed 2 bases and J 1 base; nucleotides not matched to a gene: 4.

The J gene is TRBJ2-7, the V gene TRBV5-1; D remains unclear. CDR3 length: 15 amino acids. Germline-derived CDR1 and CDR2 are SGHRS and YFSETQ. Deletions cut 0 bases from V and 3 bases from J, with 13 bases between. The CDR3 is CASSLDRIVGYEQYF. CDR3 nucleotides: TGCGCCAGCAGCTTGGATAGGATTGTTGGCTACGAGCAGTACTTC.

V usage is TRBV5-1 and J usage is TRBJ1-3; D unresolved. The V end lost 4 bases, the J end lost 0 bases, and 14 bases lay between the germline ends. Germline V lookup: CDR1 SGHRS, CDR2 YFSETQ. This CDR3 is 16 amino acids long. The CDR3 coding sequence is TGCGCCAGCAGCACGTCCTTCGGGGTCTCTGGAAACACCATATATTTT. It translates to CASSTSFGVSGNTIYF.

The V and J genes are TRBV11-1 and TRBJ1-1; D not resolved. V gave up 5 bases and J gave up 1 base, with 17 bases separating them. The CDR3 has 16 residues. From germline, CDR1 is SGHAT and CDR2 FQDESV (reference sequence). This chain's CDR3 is CASSHDTTGGNTEAFF. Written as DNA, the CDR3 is TGTGCCAGCAGCCACGACACGACTGGCGGGAACACTGAAGCTTTCTTT.

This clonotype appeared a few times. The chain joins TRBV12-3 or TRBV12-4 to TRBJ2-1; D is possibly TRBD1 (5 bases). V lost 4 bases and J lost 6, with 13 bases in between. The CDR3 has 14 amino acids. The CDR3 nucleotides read TGTGCCAGCAGTTCAAGGGTAGGGGTCAATGAGCAGTTCTTC. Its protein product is CASSSRVGVNEQFF.

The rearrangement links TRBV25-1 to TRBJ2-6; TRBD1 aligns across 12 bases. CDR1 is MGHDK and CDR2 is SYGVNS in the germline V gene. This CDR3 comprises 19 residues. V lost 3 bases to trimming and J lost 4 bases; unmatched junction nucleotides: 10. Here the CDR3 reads CASSDSPGQGAGGANVLTF. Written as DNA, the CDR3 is TGTGCCAGCAGTGATAGCCCGGGACAGGGGGCGGGAGGGGCCAACGTCCTGACTTTC.

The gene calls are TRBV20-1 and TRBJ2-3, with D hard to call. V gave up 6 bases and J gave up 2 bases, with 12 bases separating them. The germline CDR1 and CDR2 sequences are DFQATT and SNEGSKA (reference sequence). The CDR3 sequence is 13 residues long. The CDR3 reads CSAPWGYTDTQYF. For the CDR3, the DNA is TGCAGTGCCCCGTGGGGTTACACAGATACGCAGTATTTT.

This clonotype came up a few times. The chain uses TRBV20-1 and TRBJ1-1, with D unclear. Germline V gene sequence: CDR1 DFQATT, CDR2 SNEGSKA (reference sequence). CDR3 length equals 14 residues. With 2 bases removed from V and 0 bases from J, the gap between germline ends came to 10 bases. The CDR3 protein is CSARLDRLNTEAFF. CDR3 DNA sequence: TGCAGTGCTAGACTAGATCGGTTGAACACTGAAGCTTTCTTT.

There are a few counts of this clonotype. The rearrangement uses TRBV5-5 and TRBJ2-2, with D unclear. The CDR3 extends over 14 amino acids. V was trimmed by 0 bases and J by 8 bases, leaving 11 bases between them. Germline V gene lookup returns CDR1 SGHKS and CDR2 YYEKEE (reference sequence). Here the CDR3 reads CASSLDALGGELFF. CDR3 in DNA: TGTGCCAGCAGCTTGGATGCCCTAGGTGGGGAGCTGTTTTTT.

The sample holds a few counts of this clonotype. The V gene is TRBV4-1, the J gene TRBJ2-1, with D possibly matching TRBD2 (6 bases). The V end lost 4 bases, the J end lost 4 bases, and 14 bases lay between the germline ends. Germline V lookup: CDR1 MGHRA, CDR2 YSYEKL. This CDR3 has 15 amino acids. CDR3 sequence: CASSPYGGPYNEQFF. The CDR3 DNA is TGCGCCAGCAGCCCTTACGGGGGACCTTACAATGAGCAGTTCTTC.

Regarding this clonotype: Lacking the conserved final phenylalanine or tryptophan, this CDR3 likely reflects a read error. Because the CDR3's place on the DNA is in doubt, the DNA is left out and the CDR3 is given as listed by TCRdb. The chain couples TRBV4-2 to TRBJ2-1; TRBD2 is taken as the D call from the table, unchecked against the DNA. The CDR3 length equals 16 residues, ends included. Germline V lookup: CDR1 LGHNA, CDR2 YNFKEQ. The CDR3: CASSQGRTSGGAGRIL.

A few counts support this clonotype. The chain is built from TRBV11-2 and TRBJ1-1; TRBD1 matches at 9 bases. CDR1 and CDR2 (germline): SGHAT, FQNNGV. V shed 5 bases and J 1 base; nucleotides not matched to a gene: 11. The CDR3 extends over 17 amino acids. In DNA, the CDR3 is TGTGCCAGCAGCCCCGGGGGAGGGACAGGGTCGAACACTGAAGCTTTCTTT. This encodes CASSPGGGTGSNTEAFF.